The clone carrying this T cell receptor beta chain was picked up many times. Its antigen is unidentified. V was clipped by 6 bases and J by 6 bases; unmatched bases: 10. Germline values: CDR1 LGHDT, CDR2 YNNKEL (reference sequence). The CDR3 extends over 14 amino acids. This sample was taken from a study of molecular identifiers for immune sequencing clone quantification. General observations from the study: The study found clones above 20 RNA copies held over 98% of effector molecules and under 1% in naive cells. Should identical TCR molecules share a barcode, the sizes of highly expanded clones could be underestimated.

Listed TCR primers, together with previously described methods, were used for the bulk TCR libraries. TCRdb itself ran the PCR reads through MiXCR, one entry per CDR3 protein. Of around 89,000 distinct CDR3 sequences listed, around 20% are singletons. The chain has TRBV3-1 and TRBJ2-7; TRBD2 matches at 8 bases. The clonotype was recovered from a human donor in good health. Some libraries in this study had Jurkat cell RNA spiked in. Sequenced sample: naive CD8+ T cells from blood, with Jurkat cell RNA spiked in. As for subset: FACS-sorted CD8+CD4-CCR7+CD45RA+ naive T cells. CDR3: CASSYPGLGPEQYF. DNA for the CDR3: TGTGCCAGCAGTTATCCGGGACTAGGGCCCGAGCAGTACTTC.